This TCR beta chain originates from a study of blood T cells in healthy people across ages. On this clonotype itself: Its antigen is unidentified.

Trimming cost V 4 bases and J 2 bases; bases outside gene matches: 12. Germline V CDR1 and CDR2: DFQATT, SNEGSKA (reference sequence). CDR3 length: 16 amino acids. Study results and caveats: The study found TCR beta diversity correlated strongly with naive T cell percentage. A roughly linear fall in TCR beta diversity per million T cells was seen with increasing age. Both naive CD4+ cell counts and diversity were greater in long-lived donors than in aged donors.

Sample-barcoded 5' priming and a J-beta primer mix drove a second PCR of about 6 to 12 cycles. Via MiXCR, TCRdb re-called the 5' RACE reads, giving one row per CDR3 protein. The table has roughly 800,000 distinct CDR3 sequences, 58% seen once. Each individual donor underwent a draw of approximately 9.6 milliliters of peripheral blood. The clonotype comes from a man aged 25-40 years in good health. The specimen sequenced was blood. The V call is TRBV20-1, the J call TRBJ2-3, with 7 bases that match TRBD1. CDR3 in amino acids: CSAKHAGTALTDTQYF. The CDR3 DNA follows: TGCAGTGCTAAGCACGCCGGGACAGCTCTCACAGATACGCAGTATTTT.